A single sample gave rise to the 11 T cell receptor beta chains below, sequenced in a study of T cell changes during pregnancy in multiple sclerosis. Some clones are missing from TCRdb's copy, which holds only in-frame ones; the method was immunoSEQ multiplex PCR. This table holds tens of thousands of clones, 93% found once. The specimen comprised CD8+ T cells from peripheral blood mononuclear cells, sampled in the second trimester of pregnancy. These receptor sequences come from a female donor with multiple sclerosis, enrolled in a pregnancy study.

The chain carries TRBV5-1 and TRBJ2-5; 11 nucleotides agree with TRBD1. CDR3 length: 14 amino acids. The V gene end was trimmed by 4 bases and the J gene end by 3 bases; junction bases not matched to a gene: 2. Germline V CDR1 and CDR2: SGHRS, YFSETQ. The CDR3 spells CASSMGQGEETQYF. CDR3 bases: TGCGCCAGCAGCATGGGACAGGGGGAAGAGACCCAGTACTTC.

This chain connects TRBV5-4 to TRBJ1-2; no definite D call. Germline V gene sequence: CDR1 SGHNT, CDR2 YYREEE (reference sequence). Trimming left V 10 bases short and J 4 bases short, with 20 bases between. CDR3 length: 14 residues. The CDR3: CAGLDIEVGYGYTF. The CDR3 DNA sequence: TGTGCCGGACTCGACATCGAGGTGGGCTATGGCTACACCTTC.

The chain combines TRBV14 with TRBJ2-5; D possibly corresponds to TRBD2 (6 bases). The germline gives CDR1 SGHDN, CDR2 FVKESK. The V and J ends lost 4 bases and 4 bases respectively, with 19 bases between them. This CDR3 comprises 16 residues. The CDR3 DNA sequence: TGTGCCAGCAGCCGCTCCGGGACTCTATTACGAGAGACCCAGTACTTC. It encodes CASSRSGTLLRETQYF.

The CDR3 DNA reads as TGTGCTAGTGGCCAGGGGAGGAACACTGAAGCTTTCTTT. It is translated as CASGQGRNTEAFF. J is TRBJ1-1 and V is TRBV12-5, with a tentative D call TRBD1 (6 bases). The CDR3 has 13 amino acids. Trimming removed 6 bases at V and 1 base at J, with 9 bases between. Per germline, CDR1 LGHNT and CDR2 FRNRAP.

This sequence joins TRBV7-2 and TRBJ1-3; the match to TRBD1 covers 9 bases. The CDR3 runs to 15 residues. After removal of 4 bases from V and 4 bases from J, the junction contained 5 bases not matched to a gene. CDR1 and CDR2 (germline): SGHTA, FQGNSA. The CDR3 sequence: CASSSWDRDGNTIYF. The CDR3 DNA sequence: TGTGCCAGCAGCTCTTGGGACAGGGACGGAAACACCATATATTTT.

The rearrangement joins TRBV5-1 to TRBJ1-2; D gene ambiguous. Between the trimmed V and J ends, which lost 0 bases and 6 bases, there was a span of 12 bases. The germline gives CDR1 SGHRS, CDR2 YFSETQ. CDR3 length: 14 residues. The CDR3 reads CASSLVTEGDGYTF. The CDR3 bases are TGCGCCAGCAGCTTGGTTACTGAGGGCGATGGCTACACCTTC.

V and J are TRBV7-9 and TRBJ2-5, with 12 bases identical to TRBD1. Germline CDR1 SEHNR, CDR2 FQNEAQ (reference sequence). The CDR3 spans 16 residues. Trimming removed 4 bases from V and 5 bases from J; junction bases left unmatched: 8. The CDR3 region has the DNA TGTGCCAGCAGCTCTGGGGGACAGGGGGCATTCGAGACCCAGTACTTC. Protein product: CASSSGGQGAFETQYF.

The genes are TRBV9 and TRBJ2-7; TRBD2 matches at 11 bases. Germline V gives CDR1 SGDLS, CDR2 YYNGEE. CDR3 length equals 15 residues. With 3 bases clipped from V and 3 bases from J, the junction kept 5 bases outside the gene matches. The CDR3 DNA reads TGTGCCAGCAGCGCTAGCGGGGGGTACTACTACGAGCAGTACTTC. Its protein is CASSASGGYYYEQYF.

CDR3 residues: CASSQDHSELYEQYF. The CDR3, as DNA: TGCGCCAGCAGCCAAGATCATAGCGAACTGTACGAGCAGTACTTC. This chain joins TRBV4-1 and TRBJ2-7; tentative D call: TRBD2 (5 bases). This CDR3 contains 15 residues. V was trimmed by 0 bases and J by 4 bases, leaving 13 bases between them. Germline values: CDR1 MGHRA, CDR2 YSYEKL.

The chain is built from TRBV5-4 and TRBJ2-7; D is ambiguous. Germline assignment: CDR1 SGHNT and CDR2 YYREEE (reference sequence). The CDR3 covers 13 residues. Trimming pared 3 bases from V and 4 bases from J, leaving 11 bases between. Here the CDR3 DNA reads TGTGCCAGCAGCTCGAACCCCGGGTACGAGCAGTACTTC. This encodes CASSSNPGYEQYF.

The genes are TRBV4-1 and TRBJ2-3, with 10 bases lining up with TRBD1. CDR3 length: 16 residues. V was clipped by 3 bases and J by 2 bases; unmatched bases: 5. The germline gives CDR1 MGHRA, CDR2 YSYEKL. The CDR3 DNA reads as TGCGCCAGCAGCCAGCAGGGACAGGGGTCCACAGATACGCAGTATTTT. Encoded protein: CASSQQGQGSTDTQYF.